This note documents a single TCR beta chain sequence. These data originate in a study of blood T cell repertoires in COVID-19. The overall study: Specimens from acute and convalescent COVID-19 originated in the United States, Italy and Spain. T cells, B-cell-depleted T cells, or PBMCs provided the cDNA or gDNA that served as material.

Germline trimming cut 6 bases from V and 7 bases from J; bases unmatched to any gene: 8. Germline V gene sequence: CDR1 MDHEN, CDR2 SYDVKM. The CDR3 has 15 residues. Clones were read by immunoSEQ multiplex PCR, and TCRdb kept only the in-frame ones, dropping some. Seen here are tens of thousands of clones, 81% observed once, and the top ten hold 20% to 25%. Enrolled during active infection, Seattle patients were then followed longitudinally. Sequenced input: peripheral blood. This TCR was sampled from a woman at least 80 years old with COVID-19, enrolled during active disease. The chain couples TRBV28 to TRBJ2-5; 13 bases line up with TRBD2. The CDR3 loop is CASSRLAGGPGTQYF. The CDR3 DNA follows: TGTGCCAGCAGCCGACTAGCGGGAGGTCCGGGGACCCAGTACTTC.